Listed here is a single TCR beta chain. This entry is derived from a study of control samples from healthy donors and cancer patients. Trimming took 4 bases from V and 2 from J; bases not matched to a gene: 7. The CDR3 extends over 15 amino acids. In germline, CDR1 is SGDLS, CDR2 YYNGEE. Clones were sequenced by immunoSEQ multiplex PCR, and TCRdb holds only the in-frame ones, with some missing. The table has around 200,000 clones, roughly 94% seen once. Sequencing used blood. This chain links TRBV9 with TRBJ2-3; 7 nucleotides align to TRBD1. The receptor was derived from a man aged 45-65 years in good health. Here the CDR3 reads CASSPQGNPTDTQYF. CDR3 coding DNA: TGTGCCAGCAGCCCACAGGGGAACCCCACAGATACGCAGTATTTT.